These 26 T cell receptor beta chains were all obtained from the same sample, sequenced in a study of T cells in localized non-small cell lung cancer. The table came from immunoSEQ multiplex PCR; TCRdb's copy has only in-frame clones and leaves some out. Seen here are about 24,000 clones, roughly 84% observed once, and the top ten hold around 32%. Sequences were derived from peripheral blood, sampled before any cancer treatment. These receptors were taken from a male donor aged 60 or older with stage I squamous cell lung carcinoma.

The chain links TRBV7-9 to TRBJ1-3, with TRBD1 as a possible D gene (5 bases). The CDR3 totals 14 residues. The ends were cut back, 1 base at V and 7 bases at J, with 11 bases in the middle. Looked up from germline, CDR1 is SEHNR and CDR2 is FQNEAQ (reference sequence). The CDR3 coding sequence is TGTGCCAGCAGCTTAGTTGGAGGGGAGAACACCATATATTTT. It is translated as CASSLVGGENTIYF.

V usage is TRBV6-4 and J usage is TRBJ1-6, with D maybe TRBD1 (5 bases). Germline V gene lookup returns CDR1 MRHNA and CDR2 SNTAGT. V lost 10 bases and J lost 9, with 16 bases in between. The CDR3 has 13 amino acids. In DNA, the CDR3 is TGTGCCACCAGGGACGACACAAGTTCACCCCTCCACTTT. This gives the protein CATRDDTSSPLHF.

The chain carries TRBV18 and TRBJ2-7, with a tentative D call TRBD2 (7 bases). Per the germline V gene, CDR1 is KGHSH and CDR2 is LQKENI. With 5 bases removed from V and 7 bases from J, the gap between germline ends came to 24 bases. This CDR3 has 16 residues. In nucleotides, the CDR3 is TGTGCCAGCTCAGCAAACCGACAGGCCCCGCGGGAGGAGCAGTACTTC. Amino acid sequence: CASSANRQAPREEQYF.

V and J are TRBV5-1 and TRBJ2-3; D uncertain. The CDR3 covers 13 residues. Trimming cost V 4 bases and J 6 bases, with 12 bases left between them. Germline assignment: CDR1 SGHRS and CDR2 YFSETQ. The CDR3 bases are TGCGCCAGCAGCCTACCAGCTGTGGATACGCAGTATTTT. The encoded protein is CASSLPAVDTQYF. Combining the CDR3 with reference TRBV5-1 and TRBJ2-3 gives the whole variable domain KAGVTQTPRYLIKTRGQQVTLSCSPISGHRSVSWYQQTPGQGLQFLFEYFSETQRNKGNFPGRFSGRQFSNSRSEMNVSTLELGDSALYLCASSLPAVDTQYFGPGTRLTVL.

The count of this clone is one. The V gene is TRBV11-2, the J gene TRBJ2-1, with D hard to call. This CDR3 spans 14 amino acids. Deletions cut 1 base from V and 5 bases from J, with 9 bases between. Germline loops: CDR1 SGHAT, CDR2 FQNNGV. In DNA form, the CDR3 reads TGTGCCAGCAGCTTAGCTCGGTCAAACAATGAGCAGTTCTTC. Its translation is CASSLARSNNEQFF.

The rearrangement links TRBV5-1 to TRBJ1-4; D is unresolved. CDR1 and CDR2 from the germline V gene are SGHRS and YFSETQ. The CDR3 spans 13 residues. V was pared by 5 bases and J by 6 bases, with 11 bases between. CDR3 in DNA: TGCGCCAGCAGAAAATGGATATATGAAAAACTGTTTTTT. Protein sequence: CASRKWIYEKLFF.

The chain couples TRBV2 to TRBJ2-5, with 8 positions matching TRBD2. The CDR3 contains 15 residues. Germline CDR1 SNHLY, CDR2 FYNNEI. Trimming removed 5 bases from V and 3 bases from J; junction bases left unmatched: 8. CDR3 amino acids: CASSPLTGGKETQYF. CDR3 DNA: TGTGCCAGCAGTCCCCTTACGGGAGGGAAAGAGACCCAGTACTTC.

This chain connects TRBV7-2 to TRBJ1-2; TRBD1 aligns across 8 bases. J lost 4 bases, V lost 4 bases, and 11 bases had no gene match. Germline CDR1 and CDR2: SGHTA and FQGNSA. This CDR3 is 16 amino acids long. CDR3 coding DNA: TGTGCCAGCAGCTCGGGGGGGGACAGGCGCGTCTATGGCTACACCTTC. Its protein product is CASSSGGDRRVYGYTF. Supplemented by reference TRBV7-2 and TRBJ1-2, the full variable domain reads GAGVSQSPSNKVTEKGKDVELRCDPISGHTALYWYRQSLGQGLEFLIYFQGNSAPDKSGLPSDRFSAERTGGSVSTLTIQRTQQEDSAVYLCASSSGGDRRVYGYTFGSGTRLTVV.

In this sample, this clone turned up a few times. This chain connects TRBV19 to TRBJ1-5, with a weak D call TRBD1 (5 bases). Trimming took off 3 bases at V and 7 bases at J, with 13 bases between the two ends. The CDR3 contains 14 residues. The V gene's germline CDR1 is LNHDA and CDR2 SQIVND (reference sequence). CDR3 sequence: CASSMDIVQQPQHF. The CDR3 DNA is TGTGCCAGTAGTATGGACATAGTACAACAGCCCCAGCATTTT.

This chain uses TRBV5-4 with TRBJ1-1; D is possibly TRBD1 (5 bases). Deletions cut 4 bases from V and 2 bases from J, with 9 bases between. Germline V gene sequence: CDR1 SGHNT, CDR2 YYREEE (reference sequence). The CDR3 extends over 13 amino acids. The CDR3: CASSPGTNTEAFF. CDR3 nucleotides: TGTGCCAGCAGCCCCGGGACCAACACTGAAGCTTTCTTT.

The V and J genes are TRBV5-4 and TRBJ2-3; maybe TRBD1 (5 bases). Trimming left V 2 bases short and J 5 bases short, with 15 bases between. Germline CDR1 reads SGHNT; CDR2 reads YYREEE (reference sequence). This CDR3 is built from 15 residues. CDR3 nucleotide sequence: TGTGCCAGCAGCTTAAGGGGCCTAGAGGTAGATACGCAGTATTTT. Protein: CASSLRGLEVDTQYF.

J is TRBJ2-5 and V is TRBV7-9; D is unresolved. Trimming cost V 5 bases and J 5 bases, with 9 bases left between them. The CDR3 is made up of 12 amino acids. The germline CDR1 and CDR2 sequences are SEHNR and FQNEAQ (reference sequence). The CDR3 loop reads CASSRNRETQYF. The CDR3 DNA reads TGTGCCAGCAGCCGGAACCGTGAGACCCAGTACTTC.

V is TRBV4-1 and J is TRBJ1-2, with D unresolved. Looked up from germline, CDR1 is MGHRA and CDR2 is YSYEKL. V was shortened by 0 bases and J by 0 bases, with 11 bases between the two germline ends. The CDR3 loop spans 16 amino acids. The CDR3 DNA reads as TGCGCCAGCAGCCAAGAACCCGGAAGAACTAACTATGGCTACACCTTC. It yields the protein CASSQEPGRTNYGYTF.

CDR3 loop: CASSLVPGSYEQYF. DNA of the CDR3: TGTGCCAGCAGCTTGGTGCCGGGTAGCTACGAGCAGTACTTC. The chain recombines TRBV5-6 with TRBJ2-7; D gene ambiguous. Trimming pared 0 bases from V and 3 bases from J, leaving 10 bases between. The CDR3 spans 14 residues. From germline, CDR1 is SGHDT and CDR2 YYEEEE.

The V gene is TRBV5-1, the J gene TRBJ2-3; TRBD2 is a possible D gene (6 bases). Trimming removed 0 bases at V and 5 bases at J, with 16 bases between. CDR1 SGHRS and CDR2 YFSETQ come from the germline V gene. This CDR3 comprises 16 residues. CDR3 sequence: CASSLGGRGEKDTQYF. In DNA, the CDR3 is TGCGCCAGCAGCTTGGGGGGTCGCGGGGAAAAAGATACGCAGTATTTT. The variable domain in full, with the rest retrieved from reference TRBV5-1 and TRBJ2-3, is KAGVTQTPRYLIKTRGQQVTLSCSPISGHRSVSWYQQTPGQGLQFLFEYFSETQRNKGNFPGRFSGRQFSNSRSEMNVSTLELGDSALYLCASSLGGRGEKDTQYFGPGTRLTVL.

V is TRBV11-2 and J is TRBJ2-7, with 12 bases lining up with TRBD1. Trimming took 5 bases from V and 6 from J; bases not matched to a gene: 8. The CDR3 has 15 amino acids. Per germline, CDR1 SGHAT and CDR2 FQNNGV. The CDR3 sequence: CASSPTGTGGVEQYF. Written as DNA, the CDR3 is TGTGCCAGCAGCCCAACCGGGACAGGGGGCGTCGAGCAGTACTTC.

The V and J genes are TRBV15 and TRBJ1-4; D not certain. The CDR3 is 16 amino acids. From germline, CDR1 is LNHNV and CDR2 YYDKDF (reference sequence). V was cut by 1 base and J by 1 base, with 10 bases left in between. CDR3 sequence reads: CATSRGGDLTNEKLFF. The CDR3 region has the DNA TGTGCCACCAGCAGAGGTGGGGATCTAACTAATGAAAAACTGTTTTTT.

This clone qualifies as medium-sized. The genes are TRBV4-1 and TRBJ2-5; D possibly corresponds to TRBD2 (6 bases). Per germline, CDR1 MGHRA and CDR2 YSYEKL. The CDR3 length is 14 residues. V dropped 3 bases and J dropped 8 bases, with 16 bases sitting between them. This CDR3 is CASSHGGTLRTQYF. CDR3 nucleotides: TGCGCCAGCAGCCACGGAGGGACCCTTCGAACCCAGTACTTC.

The V and J genes are TRBV5-1 and TRBJ2-1; D tentatively fits TRBD1 or TRBD2 (6 bases each). The CDR3 totals 15 residues. The V gene's germline CDR1 is SGHRS and CDR2 YFSETQ. Trimming took off 5 bases at V and 6 bases at J, with 18 bases between the two ends. The CDR3, as DNA: TGCGCCAGCAGTTCGGAGGGGGGCTACCCCAATGAGCAGTTCTTC. It encodes CASSSEGGYPNEQFF.

Comment on this clone: Different DNA sequences within this sample yield the same CDR3. This chain connects TRBV7-9 to TRBJ1-1; D gene uncertain. There are 15 residues in the CDR3. Trimming removed 5 bases from V and 2 bases from J, with 15 bases in between. Germline lookup yields CDR1 SEHNR and CDR2 FQNEAQ (reference sequence). The CDR3 coding sequence is TGTGCCAGCAGCGACGTCAAAGGAGATAACACTGAAGCTTTCTTT. This codes for CASSDVKGDNTEAFF.

This rearrangement joins TRBV7-2 to TRBJ2-5; tentative D call: TRBD2 (5 bases). Germline CDR1 SGHTA, CDR2 FQGNSA. Deletions cut 5 bases from V and 1 base from J, with 14 bases between. CDR3 size: 15 residues. CDR3 loop: CASSQNGRAQETQYF. The CDR3 DNA follows: TGTGCCAGCAGCCAAAATGGGAGAGCCCAAGAGACCCAGTACTTC.

The rearrangement joins TRBV20-1 to TRBJ1-2; a weak D match, TRBD1 (5 bases). V gave up 6 bases and J gave up 8 bases, with 13 bases separating them. This CDR3 has 11 amino acids. Germline assignment: CDR1 DFQATT and CDR2 SNEGSKA (reference sequence). For the CDR3, the DNA is TGCAGTGCCCGGGGAGGGGTCGGCTACACCTTC. This translates into CSARGGVGYTF.

This clone has only one observation. The chain carries TRBV6-6 and TRBJ1-2; D not resolved. The CDR3 is made up of 13 amino acids. V lost 2 bases to trimming and J lost 4 bases, with 8 bases between them. Germline V CDR1 and CDR2: MNHNY, SVGAGI (reference sequence). The CDR3: CASSYDPLYGYTF. CDR3 coding DNA: TGTGCCAGCAGTTACGACCCCCTCTATGGCTACACCTTC.

V is TRBV5-1 and J is TRBJ2-5, with D possibly TRBD1 on 5 matching bases. The germline CDR1 and CDR2 sequences are SGHRS and YFSETQ. The V gene lost 4 bases and the J gene lost 6 bases, with 16 bases spanning the gap. The CDR3 sequence is 14 residues long. The CDR3 bases are TGCGCCAGCAGCGAGCGTCCAGGGTTGAAGACCCAGTACTTC. Translating it yields CASSERPGLKTQYF.

This clone was counted once. The chain uses TRBV14 and TRBJ2-7, with TRBD1 matching 7 bases. Per germline, CDR1 SGHDN and CDR2 FVKESK. The CDR3 totals 15 residues. The V and J ends lost 0 bases and 5 bases, in that order; junction bases with no gene match: 7. The CDR3 sequence: CASSQEFRGLDEQYF. CDR3 coding DNA: TGTGCCAGCAGCCAAGAATTTAGGGGGCTCGACGAGCAGTACTTC.

This clone was seen once. The rearrangement joins TRBV2 to TRBJ2-5; D perhaps matches TRBD1 (6 bases). V was clipped by 7 bases and J by 3 bases, with 15 bases between them. Germline V CDR1 and CDR2: SNHLY, FYNNEI. CDR3 length: 14 residues. The CDR3 DNA is TGTGCCAGCACGGACAGCCAGGCAGAAGAGACCCAGTACTTC. Translated: CASTDSQAEETQYF. Full variable domain (rest looked up from reference TRBV2 and TRBJ2-5): EPEVTQTPSHQVTQMGQEVILRCVPISNHLYFYWYRQILGQKVEFLVSFYNNEISEKSEIFDDQFSVERPDGSNFTLKIRSTKLEDSAMYFCASTDSQAEETQYFGPGTRLLVL.